A selection of T cell receptor beta chains follows, all from one sample in a study of sequential checkpoint blockade in melanoma. Repertoires were generated with immunoSEQ multiplex PCR, while TCRdb's copy carries only in-frame clones and drops some. The sample has about 9,000 clones, about 57% seen once. Source: CD8+ T cells sorted from blood (inferred from file names), taken from a patient given nivolumab and ipilimumab in sequence. The receptors derive from a human donor with melanoma. CDR3s include the opening cysteine and the closing phenylalanine or tryptophan. Each record gives: J gene, D gene, V gene, clone size, CDR3 protein, CDR3 DNA. D genes are given only for firm matches. A row's size may be missing; if present it is once, few, many or a size class.

TRBJ1-2 | TRBD1 | TRBV9 | - | CASSAALQGATDYGYTF | TGTGCCAGCAGCGCAGCCTTACAGGGGGCGACGGACTATGGCTACACCTTC
TRBJ2-7 | - | TRBV7-3 | - | CASSLGSSGEQYF | TGTGCCAGCAGCTTAGGTAGTAGCGGCGAGCAGTACTTC
TRBJ2-3 | TRBD1 | TRBV12-5 | - | CASGLGRGRDTDTQYF | TGTGCTAGTGGTTTGGGCAGGGGGCGAGACACAGATACGCAGTATTTT
TRBJ2-1 | TRBD1 | TRBV5-1 | - | CASRRTGLREQFF | TGCGCCAGCAGGAGGACAGGGTTAAGGGAGCAGTTCTTC
TRBJ1-3 | TRBD1 | TRBV27 | - | CASSTGVGNTIYF | TGTGCCAGCAGTACAGGGGTTGGAAACACCATATATTTT
TRBJ2-5 | - | TRBV29-1 | - | CSVEADGGQTYQETQYF | TGCAGCGTTGAAGCCGACGGAGGGCAGACGTACCAAGAGACCCAGTACTTC
TRBJ1-4 | - | TRBV12-2 | few | CASRLAGGGAATNEKLFF | TGTGCAAGTCGCTTGGCGGGTGGAGGAGCTGCAACTAATGAAAAACTGTTTTTT
TRBJ2-1 | - | TRBV9 | - | CASSNQGGSYNEQFF | TGTGCCAGCAGCAACCAGGGGGGAAGCTACAATGAGCAGTTCTTC
TRBJ2-1 | - | TRBV6-1 | - | CASSELSSYNEQFF | TGTGCCAGCAGTGAATTGAGCTCCTACAATGAGCAGTTCTTC
TRBJ1-2 | TRBD1 | TRBV28 | - | CASSLGTADRYTF | TGTGCCAGCAGTTTAGGGACAGCTGATCGCTACACCTTC
TRBJ2-6 | TRBD1 | TRBV7-8 | - | CATEGGRGPGANVLTF | TGTGCCACGGAGGGGGGCAGGGGGCCTGGGGCCAACGTCCTGACTTTC
TRBJ2-5 | - | TRBV28 | - | CASSFKGVEETQYF | TGTGCCAGCAGTTTCAAAGGGGTTGAGGAGACCCAGTACTTC
TRBJ1-2 | - | TRBV6-5 | - | CASTYSGGMAYGYTF | TGTGCCAGCACCTACTCGGGGGGGATGGCCTATGGCTACACCTTC
TRBJ2-3 | TRBD2 | TRBV6-4 | - | CASSPSGGAADTQYF | TGTGCCAGCAGTCCTAGCGGGGGGGCCGCAGATACGCAGTATTTT
TRBJ1-3 | TRBD1 | TRBV7-2 | few | CASSLGTVGNTIYF | TGTGCCAGCAGCTTGGGGACAGTCGGAAACACCATATATTTT
TRBJ1-1 | - | TRBV11-3 | - | CASEGTKGRAFF | TGTGCCAGCGAGGGTACCAAAGGACGAGCTTTCTTT
TRBJ2-1 | - | TRBV6-7 | - | CASSYSGGSSYNEQFF | TGTGCCAGCAGTTACTCCGGGGGTTCATCCTACAATGAGCAGTTCTTC
TRBJ2-7 | - | TRBV6-1 | - | CASSEVEKSSYEQYF | TGTGCCAGCAGTGAAGTTGAAAAGAGCTCCTACGAGCAGTACTTC
TRBJ2-1 | TRBD2 | TRBV4-3 | - | CASSQEYSGGIPGPYNEQFF | TGCGCCAGCAGCCAAGAGTATAGCGGGGGCATCCCGGGCCCCTACAATGAGCAGTTCTTC
TRBJ2-7 | TRBD2 | TRBV28 | - | CASSSGGDYEQYF | TGTGCCAGCAGTTCGGGGGGTGATTACGAGCAGTACTTC
TRBJ2-2 | TRBD2 | TRBV7-3 | - | CASSFLAGGPGTGELFF | TGTGCCAGCAGCTTCTTAGCGGGAGGGCCGGGCACCGGGGAGCTGTTTTTT
TRBJ2-1 | TRBD1 | TRBV9 | - | CASSWGQVTYNEQFF | TGTGCCAGCAGCTGGGGACAGGTCACCTACAATGAGCAGTTCTTC
TRBJ2-7 | - | TRBV7-9 | - | CASSPPHPDSSYEQYF | TGTGCCAGCAGCCCCCCCCACCCGGACAGCTCCTACGAGCAGTACTTC
TRBJ2-1 | - | TRBV6-6 | - | CASPRYAGTLDNEQFF | TGTGCCAGCCCCCGATATGCGGGGACCCTCGACAATGAGCAGTTCTTC
TRBJ2-5 | - | TRBV7-2 | few | CASSIVGGAGEQYF | TGTGCCAGCAGCATTGTTGGGGGGGCGGGGGAGCAGTACTTC
TRBJ2-7 | - | TRBV28 | - | CASRTDPLENYEQYF | TGTGCCAGCAGGACTGACCCCCTGGAAAATTACGAGCAGTACTTC
TRBJ2-1 | TRBD2 | TRBV6-1 | - | CASSELAGAVNEQFF | TGTGCCAGCAGTGAGTTGGCGGGAGCAGTAAATGAGCAGTTCTTC
TRBJ1-2 | TRBD1 | TRBV4-3 | - | CASSQDLILTGENYGYTF | TGCGCCAGCAGCCAAGATCTTATCCTGACAGGGGAGAACTATGGCTACACCTTC
TRBJ1-2 | - | TRBV16 | - | CASSQSGGGLNYGYTF | TGTGCCAGCAGCCAATCGGGAGGGGGGCTCAACTATGGCTACACCTTC
TRBJ2-7 | TRBD2 | TRBV7-6 | - | CASSGSGANYEQYF | TGTGCCAGCTCGGGAAGCGGGGCGAACTACGAGCAGTACTTC
TRBJ2-7 | - | TRBV6-5 | - | CASSYPDSSYEQYF | TGTGCCAGCAGTTACCCCGACAGCTCCTACGAGCAGTACTTC
TRBJ2-2 | - | TRBV27 | few | CASSFNSNGELFF | TGTGCCAGCAGTTTCAACTCGAACGGGGAGCTGTTTTTT
TRBJ2-1 | TRBD2 | TRBV7-3 | few | CASSQERGRGEQFF | TGTGCCAGCAGCCAAGAGCGCGGGAGGGGTGAGCAGTTCTTC
TRBJ2-1 | - | TRBV6-6 | - | CASSYSSLASYNEQFF | TGTGCCAGCAGTTACTCGAGCCTAGCATCGTACAATGAGCAGTTCTTC
TRBJ2-3 | TRBD2 | TRBV6-4 | - | CASSDSGGGAGDTQYF | TGTGCCAGCAGTGACTCGGGCGGGGGGGCCGGAGATACGCAGTATTTT
TRBJ2-7 | TRBD2 | TRBV7-3 | - | CASSRLSGVSSYEQYF | TGTGCCAGCAGCCGTTTGAGCGGGGTTAGCTCCTACGAGCAGTACTTC
TRBJ2-5 | - | TRBV28 | - | CASSLTGLQETQYF | TGTGCCAGCAGTTTGACAGGACTCCAAGAGACCCAGTACTTC
TRBJ2-1 | TRBD1 | TRBV9 | - | CASTAGTDHYNEQFF | TGTGCCAGCACGGCCGGGACAGACCATTACAATGAGCAGTTCTTC
TRBJ2-7 | - | TRBV27 | - | CASSLYPELGEQYF | TGTGCCAGCAGTTTATATCCGGAGTTGGGCGAGCAGTACTTC
TRBJ2-1 | TRBD2 | TRBV7-9 | - | CASSQRTSGGGEFF | TGTGCCAGCAGCCAACGGACTAGCGGGGGCGGGGAGTTCTTC
TRBJ2-1 | TRBD2 | TRBV9 | - | CASSASGTSGSGEQFF | TGTGCCAGCAGCGCCTCCGGGACTAGCGGGAGTGGTGAGCAGTTCTTC